The 10 T cell receptor beta chains given below trace back to one sample, sequenced in a study of T cell repertoires in cytomegalovirus infection. Antigens for these TCRs are unknown. TCRdb reprocessed the reads via MiXCR and lists one record per CDR3 protein. The sample comprises some 560,000 distinct CDR3 sequences, approximately 40% of which are singletons, and around 46% rests with the top ten. The input for sequencing was cultured PBMCs, taken from culture after CMV antigen stimulation. Source of these receptors: a human donor in good health (CMV status not recorded). Some clones in this sample may be carry-over from other donors' samples.

This clonotype came up a few times. The rearrangement links TRBV27 to TRBJ1-4, with D uncertain. Germline V lookup: CDR1 MNHEY, CDR2 SMNVEV (reference sequence). Trimming removed 4 bases at V and 3 bases at J, with 12 bases between. CDR3 length: 15 residues. The CDR3 sequence is CASSSPRRSNEKLFF. The CDR3 bases are TGTGCCAGCAGTTCCCCCCGGCGGTCTAATGAAAAACTGTTTTTT.

This clonotype was detected only once. The rearrangement links TRBV5-4 to TRBJ1-2; D not resolved. CDR1 and CDR2 from the germline V gene are SGHNT and YYREEE (reference sequence). There are 16 residues in the CDR3. V was clipped by 0 bases and J by 2 bases, with 14 bases between them. CDR3 DNA: TGTGCCAGCAGCTTGGCCAAGCTGGGAAAAAACTATGGCTACACCTTC. Encoded protein: CASSLAKLGKNYGYTF.

A few counts support this clonotype. The chain joins TRBV4-1 to TRBJ2-3; D is perhaps TRBD1 or TRBD2 (6 bases each). The germline V gene has CDR1 MGHRA and CDR2 YSYEKL. The V end was cut by 7 bases, the J end by 1 base, with 15 bases between. There are 15 residues in the CDR3. CDR3 amino acids: CASKEGGGRTDTQYF. In DNA, the CDR3 is TGCGCCAGCAAAGAAGGTGGGGGGCGCACAGATACGCAGTATTTT.

The chain joins TRBV9 to TRBJ2-1; maybe TRBD2 (5 bases). V lost 4 bases and J lost 8, with 16 bases in between. Germline CDR1 and CDR2: SGDLS and YYNGEE. The CDR3 consists of 14 residues. The CDR3, as DNA: TGTGCCAGCAGCACACCATCCGGAGGCGATGAGCAGTTCTTC. Its translation: CASSTPSGGDEQFF.

This clonotype was picked up a small number of times. The chain links TRBV4-1 to TRBJ2-5; a weak D match, TRBD2 (6 bases). The V gene lost 1 base and the J gene lost 5 bases, with 14 bases spanning the gap. Germline V gene sequence: CDR1 MGHRA, CDR2 YSYEKL. The CDR3 consists of 15 residues. The CDR3 loop is CASSQGIAGRETQYF. CDR3 nucleotide sequence: TGCGCCAGCAGCCAAGGGATCGCGGGGAGGGAGACCCAGTACTTC.

The CDR3 DNA is TGTGCCAGCAGACCCAGGGGGGGGATCCAGAACACCGGGGAGCTGTTTTTT. This sequence encodes CASRPRGGIQNTGELFF. This rearrangement joins TRBV7-8 to TRBJ2-2; perhaps D is TRBD1 or TRBD2 (7 bases each). Germline V gene data show CDR1 as SGHVS and CDR2 as FQNEAQ. The CDR3 has 17 amino acids. V was clipped by 6 bases and J by 1 base, with 18 bases between them.

In its sample, this clonotype was seen many times. The V and J genes are TRBV7-2 and TRBJ2-1; D possibly uses TRBD1 or TRBD2 (6 bases each). The CDR3 covers 15 residues. V shed 3 bases and J shed 1 base, with 10 bases lying between them. From germline, CDR1 is SGHTA and CDR2 FQGNSA. The CDR3 region is CASSFGGQSYNEQFF. The CDR3 coding sequence is TGTGCCAGCAGCTTTGGGGGGCAATCCTACAATGAGCAGTTCTTC.

The CDR3 coding sequence is TGTGCTAGTGCCGAGGGGGAATTAGTCTCCTACGAGCAGTACTTC. Protein: CASAEGELVSYEQYF. The chain is built from TRBV12-5 and TRBJ2-7; perhaps TRBD1 as D (6 bases). Germline-derived CDR1 and CDR2 are LGHNT and FRNRAP. The ends were cut back, 7 bases at V and 0 bases at J, with 16 bases in the middle. CDR3 length: 15 residues. The full variable domain, in which reference TRBV12-5 and TRBJ2-7 provide the parts outside the CDR3, is DARVTQTPRHKVTEMGQEVTMRCQPILGHNTVFWYRQTMMQGLELLAYFRNRAPLDDSGMPKDRFSAEMPDATLATLKIQPSEPRDSAVYFCASAEGELVSYEQYFGPGTRLTVT.

The rearrangement uses TRBV6-6 and TRBJ1-1; D gene unclear. CDR3 length: 13 residues. From germline, CDR1 is MNHNY and CDR2 SVGAGI (reference sequence). V was cut by 6 bases and J by 3 bases, with 11 bases left in between. The CDR3 sequence is CASSPGPYTEAFF. Here the CDR3 DNA reads TGTGCCAGCAGCCCTGGACCCTACACTGAAGCTTTCTTT.

V gene TRBV7-2 combines with J gene TRBJ1-1, with 7 bases that match TRBD1. CDR3 size: 14 residues. Germline V gene lookup returns CDR1 SGHTA and CDR2 FQGNSA. V lost 7 bases to trimming and J lost 1 base; unmatched junction nucleotides: 6. The DNA for the CDR3 is TGTGCCAGCATATGGGACAGAACGAACACTGAAGCTTTCTTT. It codes for CASIWDRTNTEAFF.